This TCR beta chain was captured in a study of T cell changes during pregnancy in multiple sclerosis. Only in-frame clones appear in the TCRdb table, and some are missing; sequencing was by immunoSEQ multiplex PCR. The table has tens of thousands of clones, just under 95% seen once. Per the germline V gene, CDR1 is SGHTS and CDR2 is YDEGEE. The CDR3 is 13 amino acids. V shed 5 bases and J shed 5 bases, with 13 bases lying between them. This rearrangement joins TRBV5-8 to TRBJ1-1; D perhaps matches TRBD1 (6 bases). Sequences were derived from peripheral blood, sampled after pregnancy. The sequence derives from a female donor in good health, enrolled as a control in a pregnancy study. The CDR3 spells CASRSQGVTEAFF. CDR3 nucleotides: TGTGCCAGCAGATCACAGGGTGTAACTGAAGCTTTCTTT.